One and the same sample provided the 27 T cell receptor beta chains below, sequenced in a study of tissue T cells after allogeneic stem cell transplantation (dated by TCRdb to 2021 to 2024). The library was prepared using the immunoSEQ multiplex PCR assay. The clones in this table, taken by TCRdb from immuneACCESS, are in-frame only. Not every clone is retained; where verified, under half of the shortfall comes from an unresolved V gene, and the cause of the rest is unknown. This sample gives thousands of clones in total; 47% of them show up just once. Clones ranked in the top ten supply roughly 25% of the sample. The time point label, read with the paper, signifies: mouse harvest day 14 after allogeneic transplant. Mouse grafts combined 10^7 T-cell-depleted bone marrow cells with 10^6 splenic CD5+ T cells, given via tail vein injection. Sequences were obtained from gut tissue. These receptor sequences come from a female BALB/c mouse given C57BL/6 T cells with graft-versus-host disease after an allogeneic hematopoietic cell transplant.

On this clone itself: Here the gene names and germline are mouse. The CDR3 is cut off 1 residue early in the read; its end comes from the germline J gene. The gene calls are TRBV16 and TRBJ2-4; a weak D match, TRBD2 (7 bases). The CDR3 loop spans 15 amino acids. Trimming stripped 5 bases from V and 1 base from J, with 13 bases between. Looked up from germline, CDR1 is SGHSA and CDR2 is FRNQAP. CDR3 residues: CASSHGGQGQNTLYF. The part of the CDR3 DNA that was read is TGTGCAAGCAGCCACGGGGGGCAGGGTCAAAACACCTTGTAC.

By proportion, this clone is medium-sized. Mouse gene names and germline throughout. The read terminates 1 residue ahead of where the CDR3 ends, so the germline J gene completes it. The V call is TRBV26, the J call TRBJ1-1; tentatively, D is TRBD1 (5 bases). The CDR3 has 13 residues. CDR1 is KGHPV, CDR2 FQNQEV, per germline (reference sequence). Trimming pared 0 bases from V and 11 bases from J, leaving 13 bases between. The CDR3 protein is CASSLSSTGGVFF. Partial CDR3 DNA: TGTGCCAGCAGTCTGTCGAGTACAGGCGGGGTCTTC.

Of note for this clone: The listed genes are named as in mouse. The missing CDR3 end, 1 residue past where the read stops, is filled in from the germline J gene. This chain links TRBV12-1 with TRBJ1-4; no clear D gene. The CDR3 is 14 residues long. Germline values: CDR1 SGHSN, CDR2 HYEKVE. Deletions cut 0 bases from V and 0 bases from J, with 4 bases between. This chain's CDR3 is CASSLEVSNERLFF. Partial CDR3 DNA: TGTGCCAGCTCTCTCGAGGTTTCCAACGAAAGATTATTT.

This clone was counted once. Gene names and germline refer to mouse. The read gets to within 1 residue of the CDR3 end, and the germline J gene fills in the rest. The chain couples TRBV26 to TRBJ1-4; D uncertain. Germline values: CDR1 KGHPV, CDR2 FQNQEV (reference sequence). The CDR3 extends over 13 amino acids. V lost 1 base and J lost 4, with 4 bases in between. Partial CDR3 DNA: TGTGCCAGCAGTCTGTTGGGCAACGAAAGATTATTT. Its protein is CASSLLGNERLF. The CDR3 reads in full as CASSLLGNERLFF.

This clone has only a few counts. The listed genes are named as in mouse. Sequencing ends 1 residue short of the CDR3 end; the germline J gene provides the rest. V usage is TRBV2 and J usage is TRBJ2-7; TRBD1 matches 7 bases. V lost 6 bases and J lost 6; bases outside the gene matches: 5. CDR1 LGHNA and CDR2 YSYQKL come from the germline V gene. The CDR3 is 12 amino acids. Incomplete CDR3 DNA: TGTGCCAGCAGTAACGACAGGGTTGAACAGTAC. This encodes CASSNDRVEQY. The full CDR3 is CASSNDRVEQYF.

The table lists this clone with a few counts. Gene labels here are mouse ones. The read ends 1 residue shy of where the CDR3 ends; the end is completed using the germline J gene. This chain links TRBV15 with TRBJ2-2; TRBD1 is a possible D gene (6 bases). This CDR3 has 14 residues. Germline V gene data show CDR1 as SGHND and CDR2 as FRSKSL. Trimming took off 6 bases at V and 0 bases at J, with 8 bases between the two ends. CDR3 region: CASSRTANTGQLYF. The covered CDR3 bases are TGTGCCAGCAGCCGGACAGCAAACACCGGGCAGCTCTAC.

On this clone: Mouse gene names apply. The read falls 1 residue short of the CDR3 end, and the missing part is taken from the germline J gene. The chain carries TRBV26 and TRBJ2-5; maybe TRBD1 (5 bases). The CDR3 consists of 13 residues. Looked up from germline, CDR1 is KGHPV and CDR2 is FQNQEV (reference sequence). V was clipped by 2 bases and J by 5 bases, with 8 bases between them. The sequenced CDR3 bases are TGTGCCAGCAGTCTGGCAGGGAGAGACACCCAGTAC. Protein product: CASSLAGRDTQY. The whole CDR3 sequence is CASSLAGRDTQYF.

As regards this clone: Any gene name here is a mouse gene name. The read terminates 1 residue before the CDR3 end, so the remaining end is supplied by the germline J gene. The chain carries TRBV26 and TRBJ1-1, with 9 nucleotides matching TRBD1. In germline, CDR1 is KGHPV, CDR2 FQNQEV (reference sequence). The CDR3 sequence is 13 residues long. The trim removed 4 bases at V and 3 bases at J, leaving 0 bases unmatched. The sequenced part of the CDR3 DNA is TGTGCCAGCAGTCGGGACAGGGACACAGAAGTCTTC. It translates to CASSRDRDTEVF. The CDR3, in full, reads CASSRDRDTEVFF.

As to this clone: The listed genes are named as in mouse. From the germline J gene comes the end of the CDR3, since the read stops 1 residue before it. The chain links TRBV26 to TRBJ1-1; TRBD1 might be the D (5 bases). Trimming cost V 0 bases and J 7 bases, with 9 bases left between them. The CDR3 sequence is 13 residues long. Germline loops: CDR1 KGHPV, CDR2 FQNQEV (reference sequence). The covered CDR3 bases are TGTGCCAGCAGTCTGTCCAGGGTGGGAGAAGTCTTC. Encoded protein: CASSLSRVGEVF. The entire CDR3 reads CASSLSRVGEVFF.

As regards this clone: Mouse germline and gene names are used. The missing CDR3 end, 1 residue past where the read stops, is filled in from the germline J gene. The chain links TRBV5 to TRBJ2-5, with 10 bases lining up with TRBD2. V dropped 4 bases and J dropped 3; count of bases not matched to a gene: 4. Germline CDR1 LGHNA, CDR2 YNLKQL (reference sequence). This CDR3 contains 15 residues. The DNA read from the CDR3 is TGTGCCAGCAGCCCAAAACTGGGGGGGCAAGACACCCAGTAC. Amino acids: CASSPKLGGQDTQY. The full-length CDR3 reads as CASSPKLGGQDTQYF.

The table lists this clone with a few counts. Any gene name here is a mouse gene name. The read is 1 residue too short to cover the CDR3 end, so that end is filled in from the germline J gene. The V call is TRBV26, the J call TRBJ2-1; no firm D call. Germline lookup yields CDR1 KGHPV and CDR2 FQNQEV (reference sequence). The length of the CDR3 is 13 residues. V dropped 2 bases and J dropped 1 base, with 3 bases sitting between them. The CDR3 DNA, read in part, is TGTGCCAGCAGTCTGGACAACTATGCTGAGCAGTTC. Its translation: CASSLDNYAEQF. The whole CDR3 sequence reads CASSLDNYAEQFF.

This clone was observed a few times. Gene names denote mouse genes. The CDR3 end lies 1 residue beyond the end of the read and is filled in from the germline J gene. V and J are TRBV26 and TRBJ2-7; 11 nucleotides line up with TRBD2. The J segment lost 6 bases and the V segment lost 2 bases, leaving 3 bases of the junction unmatched. Per germline, CDR1 KGHPV and CDR2 FQNQEV (reference sequence). CDR3 length: 14 amino acids. The covered CDR3 bases are TGTGCCAGCAGTCTGAACTGGGGGGGCGCTGAACAGTAC. Translated, it gives CASSLNWGGAEQY. The complete CDR3 reads CASSLNWGGAEQYF.

Comment on this clone: It may be a read error: a sequence one base away is much more abundant. Mouse germline and gene names are used. Sequencing ends 1 residue short of the CDR3 end; the germline J gene provides the rest. The sample has other DNA sequences that encode this CDR3 too. The chain uses TRBV26 and TRBJ1-3, with D uncertain. Germline V gene data show CDR1 as KGHPV and CDR2 as FQNQEV (reference sequence). The CDR3 runs 14 residues. Trimming cost V 2 bases and J 0 bases, with 5 bases left between them. The CDR3 bases that were read are TGTGCCAGCAGTCTGCCAGATTCTGGAAATACGCTCTAT. Protein: CASSLPDSGNTLY. The full-length CDR3 reads as CASSLPDSGNTLYF.

Within the sample, this clone is large. Gene and germline names: mouse. From the germline J gene comes the end of the CDR3, since the read stops 1 residue before it. This chain joins TRBV1 and TRBJ1-3; D ambiguous. Germline assignment: CDR1 NSQYPW and CDR2 LRSPGD (reference sequence). Trimming removed 0 bases from V and 0 bases from J, with 0 bases in between. CDR3 length equals 13 residues. Here the CDR3 reads CTCSADSGNTLYF. Incomplete CDR3 DNA: TGCACCTGCAGTGCAGATTCTGGAAATACGCTCTAT.

This clone was picked up one time. The gene names given are mouse names. The CDR3 end falls 1 residue outside the read, so it is completed with the germline J gene. The chain carries TRBV26 and TRBJ1-4; D not resolved. The ends were cut back, 3 bases at V and 4 bases at J, with 6 bases in the middle. The CDR3 runs to 13 residues. Germline V gene lookup returns CDR1 KGHPV and CDR2 FQNQEV (reference sequence). CDR3 DNA, as far as it was read: TGTGCCAGCAGTCTAAACAGCAACGAAAGATTATTT. Translated: CASSLNSNERLF. Given in full, the CDR3 is CASSLNSNERLFF.

With regard to this clone: Gene names are the mouse ones. The CDR3 end lies 1 residue beyond the end of the read and is filled in from the germline J gene. The V call is TRBV16, the J call TRBJ2-4; TRBD2 matches at 9 bases. This CDR3 spans 16 amino acids. Per the germline V gene, CDR1 is SGHSA and CDR2 is FRNQAP. V dropped 1 base and J dropped 1; count of bases not matched to a gene: 3. The CDR3 is CASSLGLGEGQNTLYF. The CDR3 DNA, read in part, is TGTGCAAGCAGCTTAGGACTGGGGGAGGGTCAAAACACCTTGTAC.

This clone is classed as large. Genes and germline come from the mouse. The read is 1 residue too short to cover the CDR3 end, so that end is filled in from the germline J gene. V is TRBV13-2 and J is TRBJ2-7, with D perhaps matching TRBD2 (6 bases). Trimming stripped 0 bases from V and 4 bases from J, with 14 bases between. This CDR3 comprises 15 residues. Per the germline V gene, CDR1 is NNHNN and CDR2 is SYGAGS (reference sequence). Incomplete CDR3 DNA: TGTGCCAGCGGTGATGCAACGGGACTTATTTATGAACAGTAC. Translated: CASGDATGLIYEQY. The full CDR3 protein is CASGDATGLIYEQYF.

Regarding this clone: Gene names follow the mouse nomenclature. The read terminates 1 residue ahead of where the CDR3 ends, so the germline J gene completes it. The rearrangement joins TRBV31 to TRBJ2-7; D is unresolved. V was trimmed by 0 bases and J by 4 bases, leaving 7 bases between them. The CDR3 covers 12 residues. CDR1 and CDR2 from the germline V gene are GKSSPN and SITVG. The CDR3 reads CAWSLHFYEQYF. The DNA read from the CDR3 is TGTGCCTGGAGTCTCCACTTTTATGAACAGTAC. The whole variable domain, filled in from reference TRBV31 and TRBJ2-7, reads AQTIHQWPVAEIKAVGSPLSLGCTIKGKSSPNLYWYWQATGGTLQQLFYSITVGQVESVVQLNLSASRPKDDQFILSTEKLLLSHSGFYLCAWSLHFYEQYFGPGTRLTVL.

This clone turned up a few times. Mouse germline and gene names are used. Sequencing ends 1 residue short of the CDR3 end; the germline J gene provides the rest. The chain employs TRBV19 and TRBJ2-5; 8 bases map to TRBD1. Per the germline V gene, CDR1 is FNHDT and CDR2 is SITEND (reference sequence). Trimming took 5 bases from V and 3 from J; bases not matched to a gene: 2. CDR3 length equals 13 residues. The sequenced part of the CDR3 DNA is TGTGCCAGCAGCCGGGACAGGCAAGACACCCAGTAC. It yields the protein CASSRDRQDTQY. The whole CDR3 region reads CASSRDRQDTQYF.

With respect to this clone: Genes and germline are mouse. Read sequence stops 1 residue before the CDR3 end, and the germline J gene provides the missing end. The J gene is TRBJ2-4, the V gene TRBV26, with 10 bases matching TRBD1. The germline V gene encodes CDR1 KGHPV and CDR2 FQNQEV (reference sequence). The junction had 3 bases not matched to a gene; V was cut back by 6 bases and J by 0 bases. The CDR3 totals 15 residues. The CDR3 spells CASSVTGGSQNTLYF. The sequenced CDR3 bases are TGTGCCAGCAGCGTGACAGGGGGCAGTCAAAACACCTTGTAC.

A word on this clone: Genes and germline come from the mouse. The read comes to an end 1 residue before the CDR3 does, leaving the germline J gene to fill in the end. The V call is TRBV26, the J call TRBJ1-3; D ambiguous. V was clipped by 3 bases and J by 0 bases, with 6 bases between them. This CDR3 spans 14 amino acids. CDR1 KGHPV and CDR2 FQNQEV come from the germline V gene (reference sequence). The CDR3 DNA, read in part, is TGTGCCAGCAGTCTAGGGAATTCTGGAAATACGCTCTAT. The encoded protein is CASSLGNSGNTLY. The full CDR3 sequence reads CASSLGNSGNTLYF.

Comment on this clone: Gene names refer to mouse genes. The sequenced CDR3 bases are TGTGCAAGCAGCTTAGATGGGGGGAGCGACACCCAGTAC. Its protein is CASSLDGGSDTQY. The complete CDR3 reads CASSLDGGSDTQYF. This sequence joins TRBV16 and TRBJ2-5; 7 nucleotides align to TRBD2. The read stops 1 residue short of the end of the CDR3; the missing end is completed from the germline J gene. The V gene's germline CDR1 is SGHSA and CDR2 FRNQAP. This CDR3 contains 14 residues. The V and J ends lost 0 bases and 6 bases, in that order; junction bases with no gene match: 3.

Concerning this clone itself: Mouse gene names and germline throughout. Read coverage stops 1 residue before the CDR3 terminus; the germline J gene supplies the remainder. The chain links TRBV26 to TRBJ2-5, with TRBD2 identical over 7 bases. CDR3 length: 13 residues. Germline assignment: CDR1 KGHPV and CDR2 FQNQEV (reference sequence). Unmatched junction bases numbered 1, after V lost 4 bases and J lost 3 bases. CDR3 bases read: TGTGCCAGCAGTCGGGGGGGACAAGACACCCAGTAC. Amino acid sequence: CASSRGGQDTQY. The whole CDR3 reads CASSRGGQDTQYF. The complete variable domain, with remaining parts taken from reference TRBV26 and TRBJ2-5, reads NSKVIQTPRYLVKGQGQKAKMRCIPEKGHPVVFWYQQNKNNEFKFLINFQNQEVLQQIDMTEKRFSAECPSNSPCSLEIQSSEAGDSALYLCASSRGGQDTQYFGPGTRLLVL.

Remarks on this clone: Mouse names are used for the genes. The DNA ends 1 residue before the CDR3 does, and the rest of the CDR3 is filled in from the germline J gene. The V gene is TRBV23, the J gene TRBJ2-3; TRBD2 reflects the table's D call only, with no check against the DNA. This CDR3 has 15 residues. CDR1 and CDR2 from the germline V gene are KGHTA and FQNQQP. The CDR3 loop is CSSSQSWGSAETLYF. CDR3 bases read: TGCTCCAGCAGTCAATCGTGGGGTAGTGCAGAAACGCTGTAT. Based on the CDR3 plus reference TRBV23 and TRBJ2-3, the full variable domain is DAAVTQKPRYLIKMKGQEAEMKCIPEKGHTAVFWYQQKQSKELKFLIYFQNQQPLDQIDMVKERFSAVCPSSSLCSLGIRTCEAEDSALYLCSSSQSWGSAETLYFGSGTRLTVL.

Remarks on this clone: Gene names refer to mouse genes. The DNA ends 1 residue before the CDR3 does, and the rest of the CDR3 is filled in from the germline J gene. This chain connects TRBV26 to TRBJ2-7; 8 bases line up with TRBD1. Trimming cost V 4 bases and J 4 bases; bases outside gene matches: 6. In germline, CDR1 is KGHPV, CDR2 FQNQEV (reference sequence). This CDR3 region has 14 residues. The CDR3 DNA, read in part, is TGTGCCAGCAGTCCCCGGACAGGGAAGTATGAACAGTAC. It is translated as CASSPRTGKYEQY. The complete CDR3 sequence is CASSPRTGKYEQYF.

This clone was seen a handful of times. Gene names refer to mouse genes. The read falls 1 residue short of the CDR3 end, and the missing part is taken from the germline J gene. The chain recombines TRBV30 with TRBJ1-4; 7 nucleotides match TRBD1. With 3 bases clipped from V and 4 bases from J, the junction kept 5 bases outside the gene matches. This CDR3 has 14 residues. Germline V gene lookup returns CDR1 SQVVS and CDR2 ANEGSEA. The covered CDR3 bases are TGTAGTTCTAGGGGGACAGAACGCAACGAAAGATTATTT. Protein product: CSSRGTERNERLF. The entire CDR3 reads CSSRGTERNERLFF.

Points on this clone: Mouse germline and gene names are used. The read falls 1 residue short of the CDR3 end, and the missing part is taken from the germline J gene. This chain connects TRBV12-1 to TRBJ2-3; D is ambiguous. Germline CDR1 is SGHSN and CDR2 is HYEKVE. This CDR3 comprises 14 residues. V was shortened by 0 bases and J by 0 bases, with 6 bases between the two germline ends. CDR3 DNA (partial): TGTGCCAGCTCTCTCTGGTCTAGTGCAGAAACGCTGTAT. This codes for CASSLWSSAETLY. The full CDR3 protein reads CASSLWSSAETLYF.